This T cell receptor beta chain derives from a study of blood T cell repertoires in COVID-19. Study at large: The United States, Italy and Spain were the sources of the acute and convalescent COVID-19 samples. PBMCs, B-cell-depleted T cells, or T cells were the source of the cDNA or gDNA that made up the material.

Repertoires were generated with immunoSEQ multiplex PCR, while TCRdb's copy carries only in-frame clones and drops some. The repertoire has around 140,000 clones, roughly 91% of them found once; the top ten carry around 2.9%. Germline values: CDR1 MNHEY, CDR2 SMNVEV (reference sequence). The CDR3 runs 14 residues. Trimming took off 6 bases at V and 4 bases at J, with 13 bases between the two ends. The chain is built from TRBV27 and TRBJ1-3; D ambiguous. The sample taken for sequencing was peripheral blood. The source is a man aged 60 to 69 with active or convalescent COVID-19. DNA of the CDR3: TGTGCCAGCAGGAATAGGACGGGAGGAAACACCATATATTTT. Protein: CASRNRTGGNTIYF.